This T cell receptor beta chain was captured by sequencing in a study of Graves' ophthalmopathy and Graves' hyperthyroidism. Study outcomes and limitations: Blood shared most expanded thyroid clonotypes above 0.001 frequency.

TCR beta CDR3 regions were amplified from RNA transcripts. RT-PCR in the first round used HTBI primers; a second-round multiplex PCR followed. In TCRdb, the multiplex PCR reads were re-called with MiXCR into one record per CDR3 protein. The sample lists about 620,000 distinct CDR3 sequences, over 20% occurring once. The CDR3 spans 14 residues. CDR1 MNHEY and CDR2 SMNVEV come from the germline V gene (reference sequence). The V gene lost 3 bases and the J gene lost 4 bases, with 12 bases spanning the gap. This clonotype was observed a few times. Its antigen remains unidentified. The source is a woman aged 18-30 years with stable Graves' hyperthyroidism. Some clones in this sample may be carry-over from other donors' samples. The J gene is TRBJ1-1, the V gene TRBV27; D possibly corresponds to TRBD1 (5 bases). Sample: peripheral blood. As DNA, the CDR3 is TGTGCCAGCAGTTTTTATTTCAGGGCCACTGAAGCTTTCTTT. It specifies CASSFYFRATEAFF.